This TCR beta chain was found in a study of shared clonotypes between healthy human individuals. Study summary: For every donor, three CD4 naive, three CD4 memory, two CD8 naive and one CD8 memory plates were used.

Study findings and constraints: Some naive CD4 clonotypes, roughly 4.8%, turned up in common across a handful of donors. Estimated richness was generally greater in naive than memory subsets.

Trimming cost V 4 bases and J 0 bases, with 10 bases left between them. This CDR3 is 14 amino acids long. Germline V lookup: CDR1 SGHNT, CDR2 YYREEE (reference sequence). A remark on this clone: No antigen is known for it.

Sequencing used immunoSEQ multiplex PCR; TCRdb keeps in-frame clones, though not all of them. Of around 1.4 million clones in the sample, just under 99% were seen once. The V call is TRBV5-4, the J call TRBJ1-2, with a tentative D call TRBD1 (6 bases). The material sequenced was naive CD4+ T cells sorted from blood. Documented subset: CD45RA+ positively selected. The clonotype originates from a man aged 30 to 45 in good health. In DNA form, the CDR3 reads TGTGCCAGCAGCCCGGACAGTTCTAACTATGGCTACACCTTC. Translated: CASSPDSSNYGYTF.